The 2 T cell receptor beta chains below were found in one sample sequenced in a study of T cell responses to AZD1222 COVID-19 vaccine. Method: immunoSEQ multiplex PCR; TCRdb's copy keeps in-frame clones and lacks some. This listing includes about 140,000 clones. Sample: peripheral blood. These receptors all stem from an adult in good health.

The chain links TRBV11-2 to TRBJ1-1; D is perhaps TRBD1 (6 bases). The germline V gene has CDR1 SGHAT and CDR2 FQNNGV. Deletions cut 2 bases from V and 4 bases from J, with 11 bases between. The CDR3 is made up of 14 amino acids. CDR3 region: CASSLRGGATEAFF. In DNA, the CDR3 is TGTGCCAGCAGCTTAAGAGGGGGGGCCACTGAAGCTTTCTTT.

The chain employs TRBV5-1 and TRBJ2-3; 8 bases match TRBD1. This CDR3 has 18 amino acids. Germline V gives CDR1 SGHRS, CDR2 YFSETQ. V shed 4 bases and J 2 bases; nucleotides not matched to a gene: 15. Here the CDR3 DNA reads TGCGCCAGCAGCATTTTACAGGGGGTCCCTCCCCCCACAGATACGCAGTATTTT. It specifies CASSILQGVPPPTDTQYF.